The entry below describes one TCR beta chain. Its antigen is not identified. V was cut by 6 bases and J by 2 bases, with 16 bases left in between. The CDR3 runs 14 residues. The germline V gene has CDR1 DFQATT and CDR2 SNEGSKA (reference sequence). Whoever was chosen for sequencing had shown CD8+CD57+ cell expansion by flow cytometry. This specimen comes from a study of CD8+CD57+ T cells in acquired aplastic anemia. Across the whole study: When averaged, DNA from sorted CD4+ and CD8+ cells came to 2.5 to 4 ug.

Study findings and constraints: Common to patients and controls were around 30 CD8+ CDR3 sequences. Any difference that existed in CD8+ Simpson's diversity between patients and controls was not significant.

Profiles of TCR beta VDJ and CDR3 were generated from a genomic DNA template. TCRdb reanalysed the reads using MiXCR and keeps one entry per CDR3 protein. This table holds around 200,000 distinct CDR3 sequences, roughly 63% found once. Material for sequencing was sorted CD4+, CD8+, or CD8+CD57+ T cells (not recorded which) from PBMCs. The TCR comes from a human donor with aplastic anemia. The J gene is TRBJ1-2, the V gene TRBV20-1; D gene unclear. CDR3 sequence reads: CSAKPRVMNYGYTF. The CDR3 nucleotides read TGCAGTGCCAAACCTCGAGTCATGAACTATGGCTACACCTTC.